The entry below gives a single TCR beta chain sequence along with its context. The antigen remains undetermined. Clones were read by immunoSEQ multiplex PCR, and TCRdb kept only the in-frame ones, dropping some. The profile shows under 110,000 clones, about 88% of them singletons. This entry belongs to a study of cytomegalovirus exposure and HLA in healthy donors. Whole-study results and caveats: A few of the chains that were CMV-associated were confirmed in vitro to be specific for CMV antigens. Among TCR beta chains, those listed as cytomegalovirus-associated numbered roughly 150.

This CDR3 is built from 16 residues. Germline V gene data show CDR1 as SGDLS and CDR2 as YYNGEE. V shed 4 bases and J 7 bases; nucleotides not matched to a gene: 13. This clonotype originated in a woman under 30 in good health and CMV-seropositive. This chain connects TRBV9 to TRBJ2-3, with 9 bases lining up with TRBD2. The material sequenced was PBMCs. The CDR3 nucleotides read TGTGCCAGCAGCTCAACCCTAGCGGGGTTACCGAATACGCAGTATTTT. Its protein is CASSSTLAGLPNTQYF.